Below are 10 T cell receptor beta chains sequenced from a single sample in a study of human T cells and chemical hapten exposure. One entry per CDR3 protein results from TCRdb running MiXCR on the RACE reads. Here the sample spans 70,000 to 95,000 distinct CDR3 sequences, about 8.6% being singletons. Time point specified: healthy volunteer bleed at 6 weeks. From whole blood left unfractionated, total RNA was extracted. Sample: whole blood. These receptors were obtained from a female donor in good health. Some clones in this sample may be carry-over from other donors' samples.

This clonotype was detected many times. This chain connects TRBV6-5 to TRBJ1-2; 9 bases line up with TRBD1. CDR3 length equals 15 residues. CDR1 and CDR2 from the germline V gene are MNHEY and SVGAGI. With 5 bases clipped from V and 3 bases from J, the junction kept 7 bases outside the gene matches. The CDR3, as DNA: TGTGCCAGCAGTCCTCAGACAGGGGGATACTATGGCTACACCTTC. The encoded protein is CASSPQTGGYYGYTF.

This clonotype was observed many times. The V call is TRBV6-5, the J call TRBJ2-7; 13 nucleotides agree with TRBD2. This CDR3 contains 16 residues. Germline loops: CDR1 MNHEY, CDR2 SVGAGI. V trimming: 7 bases; J trimming: 6 bases; junction bases outside the gene matches: 12. The DNA of the CDR3 is TGTGCCAGCAAAAGCCGGCCGGGACTAGCGGGGCGCGAGCAGTACTTC. Protein: CASKSRPGLAGREQYF.

This clonotype was counted many times. This chain joins TRBV12-3 or TRBV12-4 and TRBJ2-3, with 8 bases that match TRBD1. The J segment lost 6 bases and the V segment lost 8 bases, leaving 13 bases of the junction unmatched. CDR3 size: 15 residues. CDR3 in DNA: TGTGCCAGCGACCCCCAGGGGGCCGTGGGGGATACGCAGTATTTT. Translation: CASDPQGAVGDTQYF.

CDR3 coding DNA: TGTGCCAGCAGGCCGGGGACCGGGGGAGAGACCCAGTACTTC. Translated, it gives CASRPGTGGETQYF. The rearrangement joins TRBV6-5 to TRBJ2-5; D is possibly TRBD2 (6 bases). Trimming shortened V by 6 bases and J by 4 bases, and 15 bases separated the two germline ends. There are 14 residues in the CDR3. Germline V gives CDR1 MNHEY, CDR2 SVGAGI.

This clonotype appeared many times. The gene calls are TRBV2 and TRBJ2-5, with 7 bases aligning to TRBD2. Germline trimming cut 6 bases from V and 4 bases from J; bases unmatched to any gene: 5. This CDR3 contains 13 residues. CDR1 is SNHLY and CDR2 is FYNNEI in the germline V gene. The CDR3 loop is CASRTGGGETQYF. CDR3 bases: TGTGCCAGCAGAACTGGGGGGGGAGAGACCCAGTACTTC.

This clonotype was recorded many times. The J gene is TRBJ2-3, the V gene TRBV7-6; 12 nucleotides agree with TRBD2. CDR1 is SGHVS and CDR2 is FNYEAQ in the germline V gene. J was trimmed by 1 base and V by 4 bases; bases with no gene match: 3. The CDR3 is 16 residues long. CDR3 sequence reads: CASSSRLAGGTDTQYF. CDR3 DNA sequence: TGTGCCAGCAGCTCTAGACTAGCGGGGGGCACAGATACGCAGTATTTT.

The chain couples TRBV5-6 to TRBJ1-6, with D uncertain. The CDR3 extends over 15 amino acids. Germline-derived CDR1 and CDR2 are SGHDT and YYEEEE. Between the trimmed V and J ends, which lost 0 bases and 7 bases, there was a span of 11 bases. In DNA, the CDR3 is TGTGCCAGCAGCTTGGTCGAGGGTCAAAATTCACCCCTCCACTTT. Amino acid sequence: CASSLVEGQNSPLHF. Full variable domain (missing parts from reference TRBV5-6 and TRBJ1-6): DAGVTQSPTHLIKTRGQQVTLRCSPKSGHDTVSWYQQALGQGPQFIFQYYEEEERQRGNFPDRFSGHQFPNYSSELNVNALLLGDSALYLCASSLVEGQNSPLHFGNGTRLTVT.

A few counts support this clonotype. This sequence joins TRBV5-4 and TRBJ2-1; D not certain. Germline V gene lookup returns CDR1 SGHNT and CDR2 YYREEE (reference sequence). CDR3 length: 16 amino acids. Trimming removed 1 base at V and 7 bases at J, with 18 bases between. CDR3 region: CASSLQSDSGFNEQFF. The CDR3 nucleotides read TGTGCCAGCAGCTTGCAGAGTGATTCCGGTTTTAATGAGCAGTTCTTC.

The chain couples TRBV7-2 to TRBJ2-3; 7 positions match TRBD2. The CDR3 loop spans 16 amino acids. CDR1 is SGHTA and CDR2 is FQGNSA in the germline V gene. The ends lost 4 bases at V and 1 base at J; junction bases unmatched: 8. The CDR3 coding sequence is TGTGCCAGCAGCTCACCCCGGGACTACCGCACAGATACGCAGTATTTT. Protein product: CASSSPRDYRTDTQYF.

J is TRBJ2-6 and V is TRBV10-3, with D unresolved. Germline CDR1 reads ENHRY; CDR2 reads SYGVKD. The CDR3 is 14 residues long. V was clipped by 6 bases and J by 2 bases, with 8 bases between them. The CDR3: CAISPAPGANVLTF. For the CDR3, the DNA is TGTGCCATCAGCCCGGCTCCTGGGGCCAACGTCCTGACTTTC.